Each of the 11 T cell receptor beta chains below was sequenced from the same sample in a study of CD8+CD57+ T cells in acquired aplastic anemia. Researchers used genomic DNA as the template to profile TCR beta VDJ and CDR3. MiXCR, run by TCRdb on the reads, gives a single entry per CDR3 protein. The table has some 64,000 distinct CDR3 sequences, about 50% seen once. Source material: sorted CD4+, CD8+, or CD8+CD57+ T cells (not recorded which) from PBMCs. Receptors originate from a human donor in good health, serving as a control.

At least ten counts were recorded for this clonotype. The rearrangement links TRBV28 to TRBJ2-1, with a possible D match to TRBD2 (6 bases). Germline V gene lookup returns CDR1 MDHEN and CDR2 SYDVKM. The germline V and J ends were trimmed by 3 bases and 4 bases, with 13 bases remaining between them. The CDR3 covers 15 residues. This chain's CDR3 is CASSFVVAVYNEQFF. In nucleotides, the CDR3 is TGTGCCAGCAGTTTTGTGGTAGCGGTTTACAATGAGCAGTTCTTC. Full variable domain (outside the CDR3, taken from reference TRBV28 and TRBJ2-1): DVKVTQSSRYLVKRTGEKVFLECVQDMDHENMFWYRQDPGLGLRLIYFSYDVKMKEKGDIPEGYSVSREKKERFSLILESASTNQTSMYLCASSFVVAVYNEQFFGPGTRLTVL.

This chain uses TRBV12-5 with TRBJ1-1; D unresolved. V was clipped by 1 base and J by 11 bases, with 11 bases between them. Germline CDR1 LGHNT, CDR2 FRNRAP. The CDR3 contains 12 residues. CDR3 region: CASGLGATAAFF. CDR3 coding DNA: TGTGCTAGTGGTTTGGGGGCTACTGCTGCTTTCTTT.

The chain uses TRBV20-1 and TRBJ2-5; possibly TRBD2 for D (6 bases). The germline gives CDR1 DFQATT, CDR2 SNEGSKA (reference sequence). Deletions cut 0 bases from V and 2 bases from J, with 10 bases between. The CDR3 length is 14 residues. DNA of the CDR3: TGCAGTGCTAGAGATAGCCTAGCGCAAGAGACCCAGTACTTC. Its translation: CSARDSLAQETQYF.

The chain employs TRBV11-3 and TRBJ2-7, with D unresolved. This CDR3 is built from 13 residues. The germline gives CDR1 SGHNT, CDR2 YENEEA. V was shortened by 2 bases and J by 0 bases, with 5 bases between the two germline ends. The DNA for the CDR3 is TGTGCCAGCAGCTTATTTGACTCCTACGAGCAGTACTTC. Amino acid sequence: CASSLFDSYEQYF.

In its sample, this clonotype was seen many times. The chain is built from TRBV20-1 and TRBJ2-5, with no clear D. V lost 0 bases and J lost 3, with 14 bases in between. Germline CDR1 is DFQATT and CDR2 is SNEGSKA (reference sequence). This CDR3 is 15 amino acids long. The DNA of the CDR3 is TGCAGTGCTAGAGATGGTCGGACCCTAGAAGAGACCCAGTACTTC. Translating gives CSARDGRTLEETQYF.

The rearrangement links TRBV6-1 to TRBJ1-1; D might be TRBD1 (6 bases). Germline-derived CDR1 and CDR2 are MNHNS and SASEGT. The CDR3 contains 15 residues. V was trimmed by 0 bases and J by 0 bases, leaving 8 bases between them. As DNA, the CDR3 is TGTGCCAGCAGTGAAGCAGACAGGATGAACACTGAAGCTTTCTTT. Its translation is CASSEADRMNTEAFF.

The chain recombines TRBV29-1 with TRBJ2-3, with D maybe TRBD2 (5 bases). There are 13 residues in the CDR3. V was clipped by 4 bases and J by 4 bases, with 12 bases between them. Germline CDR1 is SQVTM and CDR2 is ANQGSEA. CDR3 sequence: CSVGTSFADTQYF. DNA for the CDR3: TGCAGCGTTGGAACTAGTTTCGCAGATACGCAGTATTTT.

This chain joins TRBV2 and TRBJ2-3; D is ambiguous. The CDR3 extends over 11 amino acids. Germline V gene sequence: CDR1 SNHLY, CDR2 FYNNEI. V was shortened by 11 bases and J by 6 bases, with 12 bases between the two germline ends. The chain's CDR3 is CASLNGDTQYF. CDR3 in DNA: TGTGCCTCCCTAAATGGGGATACGCAGTATTTT.

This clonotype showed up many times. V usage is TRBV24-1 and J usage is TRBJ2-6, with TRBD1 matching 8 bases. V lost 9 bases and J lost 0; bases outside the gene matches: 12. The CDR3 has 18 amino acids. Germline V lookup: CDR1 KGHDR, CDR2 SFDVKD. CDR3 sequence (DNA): TGTGCCACCGGCGAGGGTGGGACAGGAGACTCTGGGGCCAACGTCCTGACTTTC. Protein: CATGEGGTGDSGANVLTF.

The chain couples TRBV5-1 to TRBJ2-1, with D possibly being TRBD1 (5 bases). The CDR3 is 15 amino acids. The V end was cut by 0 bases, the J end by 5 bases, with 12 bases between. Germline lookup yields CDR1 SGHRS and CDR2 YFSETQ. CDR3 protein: CASSLVSGSDNEQFF. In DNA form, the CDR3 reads TGCGCCAGCAGCTTGGTTTCAGGGTCGGACAATGAGCAGTTCTTC.

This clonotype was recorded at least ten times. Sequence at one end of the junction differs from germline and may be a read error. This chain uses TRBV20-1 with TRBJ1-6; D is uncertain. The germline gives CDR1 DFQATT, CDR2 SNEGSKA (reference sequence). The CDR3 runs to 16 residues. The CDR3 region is CGARDLPGAYNSPLHF. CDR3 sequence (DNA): TGCGGTGCTAGAGACCTCCCCGGGGCCTATAATTCACCCCTCCACTTT.